This TCR beta chain was identified in a study of a mutant IDH1 vaccine in newly diagnosed glioma. Across the study: There were roughly 62% males and around 38% females among treated patients, whose mean age was approximately 38 years.

Documented time point: baseline, week 1 (first vaccination visit). The sample's treatment: pre-vaccination baseline after standard-of-care therapy. CDR3 length: 14 residues. Trimming cost V 8 bases and J 4 bases; bases outside gene matches: 9. The V gene's germline CDR1 is MNHEY and CDR2 SMNVEV (reference sequence). Repertoires were generated with immunoSEQ multiplex PCR, while TCRdb's copy carries only in-frame clones and drops some. The repertoire holds just under 95,000 clones, with 83% as singletons. The specimen was PBMCs, collected from a glioma patient treated with radiotherapy, temozolomide or both. This receptor was obtained from a woman aged 45-59 years with glioma. The V gene is TRBV27, the J gene TRBJ1-2, with 8 bases identical to TRBD1. CDR3 amino acids: CASRDRGGLYGYTF. The CDR3 bases are TGTGCCAGCCGAGACAGGGGAGGGCTCTATGGCTACACCTTC.